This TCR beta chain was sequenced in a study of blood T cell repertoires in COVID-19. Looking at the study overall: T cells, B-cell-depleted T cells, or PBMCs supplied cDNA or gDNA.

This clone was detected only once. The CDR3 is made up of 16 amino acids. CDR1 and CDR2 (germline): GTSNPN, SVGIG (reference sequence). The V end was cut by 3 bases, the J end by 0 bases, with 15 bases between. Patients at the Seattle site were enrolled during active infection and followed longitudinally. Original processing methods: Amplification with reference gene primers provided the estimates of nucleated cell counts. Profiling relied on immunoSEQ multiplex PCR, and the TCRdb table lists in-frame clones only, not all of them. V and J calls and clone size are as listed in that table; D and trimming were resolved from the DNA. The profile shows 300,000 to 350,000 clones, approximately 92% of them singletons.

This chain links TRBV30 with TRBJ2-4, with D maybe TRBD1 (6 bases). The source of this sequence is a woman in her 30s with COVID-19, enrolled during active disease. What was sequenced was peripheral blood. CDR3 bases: TGTGCCTGGAGATCAGGACAGTTTTTAGCCAAAAACATTCAGTACTTC. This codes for CAWRSGQFLAKNIQYF.